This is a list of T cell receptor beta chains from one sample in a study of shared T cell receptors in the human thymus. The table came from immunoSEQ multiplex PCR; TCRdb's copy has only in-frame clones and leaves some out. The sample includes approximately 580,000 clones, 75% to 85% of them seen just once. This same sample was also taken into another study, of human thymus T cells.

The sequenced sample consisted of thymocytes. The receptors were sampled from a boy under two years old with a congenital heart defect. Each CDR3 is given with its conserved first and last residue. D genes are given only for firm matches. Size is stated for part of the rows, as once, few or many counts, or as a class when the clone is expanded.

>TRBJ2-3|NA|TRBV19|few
TGTGCCAGTAGTTCCTCAAGGGATCCGACTAAGCTTAGCACAGATACGCAGTATTTT
CASSSSRDPTKLSTDTQYF
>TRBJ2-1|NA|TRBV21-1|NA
TGTGCCAGCAGCAAAGGTGCGGACAGGGGGCTCTACAATGAGCAGTTCTTC
CASSKGADRGLYNEQFF
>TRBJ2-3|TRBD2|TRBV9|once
TGTGCCAGCGGGGAGGGATCCACCCATTTT
CASGEGSTHF
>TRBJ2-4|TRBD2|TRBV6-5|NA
TGTGCCAGCAAAACGGGCGGGAGATCCAAAAACATTCAGTACTTC
CASKTGGRSKNIQYF
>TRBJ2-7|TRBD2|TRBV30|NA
TGTGCCTGGACGCCCGGACTAGCGGGAGGGCCAAGTCCCTACGAGCAGTACTTC
CAWTPGLAGGPSPYEQYF
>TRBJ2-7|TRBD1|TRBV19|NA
TGTGCCAGTAGTATTCTACGACAGGGCTCCTACGAGCAGTACTTC
CASSILRQGSYEQYF
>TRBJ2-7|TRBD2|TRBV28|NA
TGTGCCAGCAGTTTTGGCCCAAGCGGGAGTCACTACGAGCAGTACTTC
CASSFGPSGSHYEQYF
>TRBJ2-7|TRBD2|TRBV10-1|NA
TGCGCCAGCAGTCGGACTAGCGGAGGTCCCCACGAGCAGTACTTC
CASSRTSGGPHEQYF
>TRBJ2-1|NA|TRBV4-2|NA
TGTGCCAGCAGCCAAGATCCAGGGGCTAGCCGGGATGAGCAGTTCTTC
CASSQDPGASRDEQFF
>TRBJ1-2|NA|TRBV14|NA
TGTGCCAGCAGCCAAGGGGGACACCTTTCCCCCTATGGCTACACCTTC
CASSQGGHLSPYGYTF
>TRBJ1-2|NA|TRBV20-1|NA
TGCAGTGCTGGACTCACCTATGGCTACACCTTC
CSAGLTYGYTF
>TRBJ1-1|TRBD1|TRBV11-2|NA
TGTGCCAGCAGCTTAGTCGACAGGGGTGAAGCTTTCTTT
CASSLVDRGEAFF
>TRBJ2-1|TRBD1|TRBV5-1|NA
TGCGCCAGCAGCTTAGGTCAGGGGGAAACCAATGAGCAGTTCTTC
CASSLGQGETNEQFF
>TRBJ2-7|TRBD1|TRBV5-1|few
TGCGCCAGCAGCTTGGGGGGACAGTCAGTCTACGAGCAGTACTTC
CASSLGGQSVYEQYF
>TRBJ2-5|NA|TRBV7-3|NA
TGTGCCAGCAGCCCAGGAGGAGAGAGGCAAGAGACCCAGTACTTC
CASSPGGERQETQYF
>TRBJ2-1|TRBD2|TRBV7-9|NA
TGTGCCAGCAGCTTTCAGCGGGGGACGGGCCACAATGAGCAGTTCTTC
CASSFQRGTGHNEQFF
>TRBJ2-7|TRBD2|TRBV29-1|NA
TGCAGCGCGGGGGGTGTATCCGAGCAGTACTTC
CSAGGVSEQYF
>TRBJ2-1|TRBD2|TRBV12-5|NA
TGTGCTAGTGGTTGGGAACTAGCGGGGGGCCTCAATGAGCAGTTCTTC
CASGWELAGGLNEQFF
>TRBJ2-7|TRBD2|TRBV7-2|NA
TGTGCCAGCAGCTCCCTAGAAGGAGCGGGAATTCGGGTCGAGCAGTACTTC
CASSSLEGAGIRVEQYF
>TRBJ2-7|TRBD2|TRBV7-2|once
TGTGCCAGCAGCCCTGTTACTAGCGGGAGGCCATACTTTACCTACGAGCAGTACTTC
CASSPVTSGRPYFTYEQYF
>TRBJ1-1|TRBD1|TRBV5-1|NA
TGCGCCAGCAGCTTTGGGACAGGGTCTGAAGCTTTCTTT
CASSFGTGSEAFF
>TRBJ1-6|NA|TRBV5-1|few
TGCGCCAGCAGACAGTATAATTCACCCCTCCACTTT
CASRQYNSPLHF
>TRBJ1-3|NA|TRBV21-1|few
TGTGCCAGCAGCAAAAGAGCAAGACAGGGGGGTGGAAACACCATATATTTT
CASSKRARQGGGNTIYF
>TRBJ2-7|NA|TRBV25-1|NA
TGTGCCAGCAGTGCCGGTCCTGAGCAGTACTTC
CASSAGPEQYF
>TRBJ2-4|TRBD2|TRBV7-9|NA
TGTGCCAGCAGCATCAAGCGGGAGGGCCTACTCAAAAACATTCAGTACTTC
CASSIKREGLLKNIQYF
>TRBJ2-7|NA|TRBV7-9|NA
TGTGCCAGCAGCTTAGCCGGGCGGGTGAAGGAGGAGCAGTACTTC
CASSLAGRVKEEQYF
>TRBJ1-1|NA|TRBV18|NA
TGTGCCAGCTCACCACTAAACAGCCCCCTGAACACTGAAGCTTTCTTT
CASSPLNSPLNTEAFF
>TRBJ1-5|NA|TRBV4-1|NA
TGCGCCAGCAGCCAAGAAGGAGGCCAGCCCCAGCATTTT
CASSQEGGQPQHF
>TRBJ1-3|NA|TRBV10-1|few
TGCGCCAGCAGTGAGAGCGGGGATACAGACCTAAACTCTGGAAACACCATATATTTT
CASSESGDTDLNSGNTIYF
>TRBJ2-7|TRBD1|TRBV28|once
TGTGCCAGCAGTTCTTCTCCACCTCCGGGACAGGCCTCCTACGAGCAGTACTTC
CASSSSPPPGQASYEQYF
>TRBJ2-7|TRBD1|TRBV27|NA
TGTGCCAGCAGTTTTGACAGGGGCTTCGACGAGCAGTACTTC
CASSFDRGFDEQYF
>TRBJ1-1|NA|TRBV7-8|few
TGTGCCAGCAGCTCGAGGAGAACTGAAGCTTTCTTT
CASSSRRTEAFF
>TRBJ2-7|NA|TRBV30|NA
TGTGCCTGGAGAGGGGGATACGAGCAGTACTTC
CAWRGGYEQYF
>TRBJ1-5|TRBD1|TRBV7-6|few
TGTGCCAGCAGCCCCGGGAGGCGGGACAGGGAGGATCAGCCCCAGCATTTT
CASSPGRRDREDQPQHF
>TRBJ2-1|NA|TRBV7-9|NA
TGTGCCAGCAGCTTAGGGAAGGGGGGGGTTACCTACAATGAGCAGTTCTTC
CASSLGKGGVTYNEQFF